The entry below gives a single T cell receptor (beta chain) sequence along with its context. Its antigen is still unknown. No qualities accompany the bases; no much larger clone lies one base away. The donors belonged to the validation cohort of 120 subjects, which was separate from the roughly 670-subject first cohort. The data were taken from a study of cytomegalovirus exposure and HLA in healthy donors (dated by TCRdb to about 2017). Describing the broader study: A later analysis indicated that the roughly 130 validation repertoires were generated on the platform also employed for the 650 to 850 repertoires of the first cohort. High-throughput TCR immunosequencing, statistical association of individual TCRs with disease status, and machine learning were combined to predict cytomegalovirus infection status. The study was designed to test whether signatures of past pathogen exposure could be identified by cataloging public T cell receptors. Besides the first cohort of 666 subjects, a separate validation cohort made up of some 110 different subjects was used. Study-wide findings and limitations: Three of the identified cytomegalovirus-associated TCR beta chains were confirmed in vitro to be specific for cytomegalovirus antigens. The study listed over 150 TCR beta chains as associated with cytomegalovirus. According to the authors, the approach could potentially be generalized to other disease states and immunological phenotypes. Most TCR sequences were seen in very few donors, while some public TCRs were found in many individuals. The classifier was reported to diagnose cytomegalovirus status with high specificity and sensitivity in both the original cohort and the validation cohort. A later analysis lacked HLA typing for the validation cohort, so it scored co-occurrence in that cohort across all 110 or so repertoires. A later analysis found that TCRs clustered in the first cohort also tended to co-occur in the roughly 120 validation repertoires, with more than 90% of cluster scores above 0.

Libraries came from the immunoSEQ multiplex PCR assay. The original pipeline was this. A statistical classification framework was built for diagnosing cytomegalovirus status from the catalog of TCR beta chain sequences. Entries here come from immuneACCESS through TCRdb and include only in-frame sequences with V and J called. Some clones fail to appear in such tables; in the studies checked, an unresolved V gene covers under half of the shortfall, and the cause of the remainder is unknown. D and trimming were read from the DNA, whereas the V and J calls and clone size are those reported in that table. Recorded for this sample are around 350,000 clones; 86% of them occurred a single time. Under 0.95% of the sample is taken by the ten largest. For CDR1 and CDR2, the germline V gene lists SGHTA and FQGNSA. The germline ends are 17 bases apart after V is trimmed by 7 bases and J by 8 bases. Measured from the cysteine to the phenylalanine, the CDR3 is 14 residues long. Left in the record is the CDR3 DNA by itself, 42 bases read in frame from the first base.

This TCR was recovered from a woman under 30 in good health and CMV-seronegative. The chain is made from TRBV7-2 and TRBJ1-4; possibly the D gene is TRBD1, per 5 matching bases. The sequencing input was PBMCs. The base sequence is TGTGCCAGCAACGCGTTGGAGGGGCGAGAAAAACTGTTTTTT. This translates into CASNALEGREKLFF.